The 20 T cell receptor beta chains below were found in one sample sequenced in a study. TCRdb recomputed calls from the RT-PCR reads with MiXCR, one row per CDR3 protein. There are about 680,000 distinct CDR3 sequences in the sample; 14% occur only once, and roughly 3.9% lies in the top ten. The specimen sequenced was memory CD4+ T cells from blood. Receptor source: a female donor in good health, serving as a healthy control.

This clonotype was seen a handful of times. The rearrangement joins TRBV7-9 to TRBJ1-4; D is ambiguous. The CDR3 loop spans 9 amino acids. Trimming shortened V by 3 bases and J by 13 bases, and 3 bases separated the two germline ends. Germline-derived CDR1 and CDR2 are SEHNR and FQNEAQ (reference sequence). In DNA form, the CDR3 reads TGTGCCAGCAGCTTGTCACTGTTTTTT. It yields the protein CASSLSLFF.

The chain links TRBV5-1 to TRBJ2-1; 11 bases match TRBD2. CDR1 SGHRS and CDR2 YFSETQ come from the germline V gene. V lost 0 bases and J lost 8; bases outside the gene matches: 10. The CDR3 sequence is 17 residues long. Here the CDR3 DNA reads TGCGCCAGCAGCTTGGGCGTAGCGGGAGGGCCGGTGGATGAGCAGTTCTTC. It codes for CASSLGVAGGPVDEQFF. Full variable domain (outside the CDR3, taken from reference TRBV5-1 and TRBJ2-1): KAGVTQTPRYLIKTRGQQVTLSCSPISGHRSVSWYQQTPGQGLQFLFEYFSETQRNKGNFPGRFSGRQFSNSRSEMNVSTLELGDSALYLCASSLGVAGGPVDEQFFGPGTRLTVL.

The rearrangement links TRBV15 to TRBJ2-3; D call uncertain. This CDR3 has 13 amino acids. The germline V and J ends were trimmed by 5 bases and 3 bases, with 9 bases remaining between them. Germline V gene lookup returns CDR1 LNHNV and CDR2 YYDKDF (reference sequence). DNA of the CDR3: TGTGCCACCAGCCCAGGAAGAACAGATACGCAGTATTTT. Translating it yields CATSPGRTDTQYF.

This clonotype was counted between two and nine times. This chain connects TRBV6-5 to TRBJ1-1; D possibly corresponds to TRBD1 (5 bases). With 4 bases removed from V and 4 bases from J, the gap between germline ends came to 13 bases. The CDR3 spans 14 residues. Germline CDR1 reads MNHEY; CDR2 reads SVGAGI. CDR3 nucleotides: TGTGCCAGCAGTTCGCGGGGGATGACCACTGAAGCTTTCTTT. It is translated as CASSSRGMTTEAFF.

The chain uses TRBV28 and TRBJ2-1; 7 bases match TRBD2. The CDR3 has 18 amino acids. Germline V gives CDR1 MDHEN, CDR2 SYDVKM. With V trimmed by 2 bases and J by 9 bases, 19 bases remained unmatched. The CDR3 reads CASSLPDLTSSGLGEQFF. The CDR3 DNA reads as TGTGCCAGCAGTTTACCTGACTTGACTAGTAGCGGGTTGGGTGAGCAGTTCTTC.

This clonotype has only a few counts. The chain couples TRBV3-1 to TRBJ2-1; TRBD2 agrees at 9 bases. The CDR3 totals 15 residues. V was clipped by 4 bases and J by 6 bases; unmatched bases: 7. Germline V gene sequence: CDR1 LGHDT, CDR2 YNNKEL (reference sequence). The CDR3 DNA sequence: TGTGCCAGCAGCCCGGGCGGGAGGGGCTTCAATGAGCAGTTCTTC. Translation gives CASSPGGRGFNEQFF.

The chain has TRBV5-4 and TRBJ2-7, with D unclear. V shed 1 base and J shed 5 bases, with 10 bases lying between them. The CDR3 is 13 residues long. Germline CDR1 is SGHNT and CDR2 is YYREEE (reference sequence). CDR3 in amino acids: CASSLREVHEQYF. The CDR3 coding sequence is TGTGCCAGCAGCTTGCGAGAGGTCCACGAGCAGTACTTC. The complete variable domain, with remaining parts taken from reference TRBV5-4 and TRBJ2-7, reads ETGVTQSPTHLIKTRGQQVTLRCSSQSGHNTVSWYQQALGQGPQFIFQYYREEENGRGNFPPRFSGLQFPNYSSELNVNALELDDSALYLCASSLREVHEQYFGPGTRLTVT.

V is TRBV5-1 and J is TRBJ2-3; D remains unclear. V was cut by 2 bases and J by 12 bases, with 28 bases left in between. The CDR3 extends over 17 amino acids. CDR1 is SGHRS, CDR2 YFSETQ, per germline. In DNA form, the CDR3 reads TGCGCCAGCAGCTTAACTATCTCCACAGATTTTGTATTAGTACAGTATTTT. Protein product: CASSLTISTDFVLVQYF.

This clonotype was found a few times. The chain carries TRBV3-1 and TRBJ1-2; D is unresolved. Germline V gene lookup returns CDR1 LGHDT and CDR2 YNNKEL (reference sequence). The CDR3 contains 14 residues. Trimming pared 1 base from V and 3 bases from J, leaving 9 bases between. For the CDR3, the DNA is TGTGCCAGCAGCCAAGGGGCAGGCTACTATGGCTACACCTTC. Translating it yields CASSQGAGYYGYTF.

This chain uses TRBV24-1 with TRBJ2-1, with TRBD2 matching 12 bases. The CDR3 loop spans 16 amino acids. V dropped 4 bases and J dropped 4; count of bases not matched to a gene: 4. Germline V gene lookup returns CDR1 KGHDR and CDR2 SFDVKD. In nucleotides, the CDR3 is TGTGCCACCAGTGACCCTAGCGGGGGGGAGTACAATGAGCAGTTCTTC. This codes for CATSDPSGGEYNEQFF.

This clonotype was counted only a few times. V and J are TRBV7-2 and TRBJ2-7; TRBD2 aligns across 7 bases. This CDR3 is 14 amino acids long. The trim removed 3 bases at V and 2 bases at J, leaving 4 bases unmatched. Germline assignment: CDR1 SGHTA and CDR2 FQGNSA. The CDR3 spells CASSFGTNAYEQYF. DNA for the CDR3: TGTGCCAGCAGCTTCGGGACTAACGCCTACGAGCAGTACTTC.

The CDR3 DNA follows: TGTGCCAGCAGTTTCTCAGCGTCTAATGAAAAACTGTTTTTT. This encodes CASSFSASNEKLFF. The genes are TRBV12-3 or TRBV12-4 and TRBJ1-4; D not resolved. This CDR3 comprises 14 residues. The V end was cut by 3 bases, the J end by 3 bases, with 8 bases between.

The table lists this clonotype with a few counts. This sequence joins TRBV19 and TRBJ1-5; TRBD1 matches at 9 bases. This CDR3 spans 16 amino acids. Germline CDR1 LNHDA, CDR2 SQIVND (reference sequence). After removal of 1 base from V and 6 bases from J, the junction contained 7 bases not matched to a gene. This CDR3 is CASSIAGGQGAQPQHF. CDR3 DNA sequence: TGTGCCAGTAGTATAGCGGGGGGACAGGGTGCTCAGCCCCAGCATTTT.

The chain employs TRBV6-1 and TRBJ2-1; tentatively, D is TRBD2 (6 bases). Germline CDR1 and CDR2: MNHNS and SASEGT. This CDR3 has 15 residues. Trimming pared 0 bases from V and 5 bases from J, leaving 11 bases between. The CDR3 DNA sequence: TGTGCCAGCAGTGAAGCGTGGGCGGGAAACAATGAGCAGTTCTTC. Translating it yields CASSEAWAGNNEQFF.

This clonotype was recorded many times. The V call is TRBV20-1, the J call TRBJ2-7; TRBD1 might be the D (6 bases). Between the trimmed V and J ends, which lost 0 bases and 0 bases, there was a span of 12 bases. This CDR3 is 15 amino acids long. CDR1 is DFQATT, CDR2 SNEGSKA, per germline (reference sequence). The CDR3 DNA is TGCAGTGCTAGAGATGAACAGGGTAGCTCCTACGAGCAGTACTTC. Protein sequence: CSARDEQGSSYEQYF.

This clonotype was observed at least ten times. This chain links TRBV29-1 with TRBJ1-3; D is perhaps TRBD1 (5 bases). Germline CDR1 reads SQVTM; CDR2 reads ANQGSEA. The CDR3 loop spans 11 amino acids. Trimming removed 6 bases from V and 4 bases from J, with 7 bases in between. CDR3 DNA sequence: TGCAGCGTGGGGCTAGGAAACACCATATATTTT. Amino acids: CSVGLGNTIYF.

V usage is TRBV6-2 or TRBV6-3 and J usage is TRBJ2-1; no clear D gene. Germline V CDR1 and CDR2: MNHEY, SVGEGT. Trimming shortened V by 5 bases and J by 4 bases, and 9 bases separated the two germline ends. The CDR3 is 13 residues long. CDR3: CASSRSHYNEQFF. DNA of the CDR3: TGTGCCAGCAGTCGGTCCCATTACAATGAGCAGTTCTTC.

The chain links TRBV20-1 to TRBJ2-7, with TRBD2 as a possible D gene (5 bases). The CDR3 has 15 amino acids. Trimming took 5 bases from V and 2 from J, leaving 19 bases between them. The germline V gene encodes CDR1 DFQATT and CDR2 SNEGSKA (reference sequence). Written as DNA, the CDR3 is TGCAGTGCTGGACTTGAATGGCGGCGACCCTACGAGCAGTACTTC. Translation gives CSAGLEWRRPYEQYF.

This clonotype was seen many times. The rearrangement joins TRBV5-1 to TRBJ1-2; D gene unclear. Germline V gene lookup returns CDR1 SGHRS and CDR2 YFSETQ. Trimming removed 2 bases at V and 3 bases at J, with 5 bases between. CDR3 size: 12 residues. The CDR3 loop is CASSLKDYGYTF. CDR3 coding DNA: TGCGCCAGCAGCTTAAAGGACTATGGCTACACCTTC.

This clonotype was seen repeatedly, ten times or more. The chain links TRBV12-3 or TRBV12-4 to TRBJ1-2; TRBD1 is a possible D gene (5 bases). The CDR3 is 12 amino acids. V lost 3 bases to trimming and J lost 7 bases, with 9 bases between them. This CDR3 reads CASSFGGAGYTF. CDR3 DNA: TGTGCCAGCAGTTTCGGGGGAGCTGGCTACACCTTC.